Listed below are T cell receptor beta chains from one sample, sequenced in a study of a mutant IDH1 vaccine in newly diagnosed glioma. What these receptors recognize is not known. Sequencing used immunoSEQ multiplex PCR; TCRdb keeps in-frame clones, though not all of them. The profile shows some 51,000 clones, over 75% of them singletons. The sequences come from PBMCs, collected from a glioma patient whose treatment included an IDH1 peptide vaccine. The receptors shown here come from a woman in her 40s with glioma. Each CDR3 is given with its conserved first and last residue. Fields, in order: D gene, V gene, clone size, J gene, CDR3 protein, CDR3 DNA. D genes are given only for firm matches. Clone size appears in some rows only: once, few, many, or a class for an expanded clone.

-	TRBV25-1	-	TRBJ1-4	CASSEYAGVSNEKLFF	TGTGCCAGCAGTGAATATGCAGGGGTTTCTAATGAAAAACTGTTTTTT
TRBD1	TRBV9	-	TRBJ1-2	CASSSGPPTGSGTF	TGTGCCAGCAGCTCAGGCCCCCCGACAGGGTCTGGCACCTTC
-	TRBV10-1	medium-sized	TRBJ2-5	CASSESGGQTQYF	TGCGCCAGCAGTGAGTCCGGGGGCCAGACCCAGTACTTC
TRBD2	TRBV5-4	-	TRBJ2-1	CASSFSGGSYNEQFF	TGTGCCAGCAGCTTTAGCGGGGGCTCCTACAATGAGCAGTTCTTC
-	TRBV6-1	-	TRBJ1-6	CATVAGAAYNSPLHF	TGTGCCACCGTCGCAGGAGCAGCATATAATTCACCCCTCCACTTT
TRBD1	TRBV5-1	-	TRBJ1-2	CASSYAGTGGSGYTF	TGCGCCAGCAGCTACGCCGGGACAGGGGGCTCTGGCTACACCTTC
TRBD2	TRBV6-5	-	TRBJ2-7	CASSYSSGETSYEQYF	TGTGCCAGCAGTTACAGTAGCGGGGAAACCTCCTACGAGCAGTACTTC
-	TRBV30	-	TRBJ2-7	CAWSDLSYEQYF	TGTGCCTGGAGTGACCTCTCCTACGAGCAGTACTTC
-	TRBV7-8	-	TRBJ2-2	CASSPGGPGSGELFF	TGTGCCAGCAGCCCTGGGGGGCCTGGAAGCGGGGAGCTGTTTTTT
-	TRBV5-6	once	TRBJ2-4	CASSLVGDPLAKNIQYF	TGTGCCAGCAGCTTGGTCGGGGACCCACTAGCCAAAAACATTCAGTACTTC
-	TRBV2	-	TRBJ2-1	CASSQYNEQFF	TGTGCCAGCAGTCAGTACAATGAGCAGTTCTTC
-	TRBV4-3	-	TRBJ1-2	CASSQETGNPPGYTF	TGCGCCAGCAGCCAAGAAACAGGGAACCCCCCTGGCTACACCTTC
-	TRBV7-2	-	TRBJ1-4	CASSAQLAGKLFF	TGTGCCAGCAGCGCCCAACTCGCAGGGAAACTGTTTTTT
-	TRBV6-5	few	TRBJ1-4	CASSYSRGNEKLFF	TGTGCCAGCAGTTACTCGAGGGGGAATGAAAAACTGTTTTTT
-	TRBV21-1	-	TRBJ1-5	CASSREGGGRGSQHF	TGTGCCAGCAGCAGAGAGGGAGGGGGCAGGGGGTCCCAGCATTTT
TRBD1	TRBV7-9	few	TRBJ1-2	CASRVDRARHGYTF	TGTGCCAGCAGGGTCGACAGGGCACGCCATGGCTACACCTTC
-	TRBV4-3	-	TRBJ2-3	CASSQGFRGASAQYF	TGCGCCAGCAGCCAAGGCTTTCGGGGGGCGAGTGCGCAGTATTTT
TRBD1	TRBV5-1	once	TRBJ1-5	CASSLGTGQPQHF	TGCGCCAGCAGCTTGGGGACAGGACAGCCCCAGCATTTT
-	TRBV10-3	-	TRBJ2-1	CAVSLGTDFSGEQFF	TGTGCCGTCTCTCTAGGGACCGATTTCTCAGGGGAGCAGTTCTTC
-	TRBV4-1	-	TRBJ1-2	CASSQERAGGSGQIYGYTF	TGCGCCAGCAGCCAAGAAAGGGCCGGGGGCAGCGGACAAATTTATGGCTACACCTTC
-	TRBV9	-	TRBJ2-3	CASSVGGGDGTDTQYF	TGTGCCAGCAGCGTAGGAGGAGGGGACGGCACAGATACGCAGTATTTT
-	TRBV5-1	-	TRBJ1-5	CASSLTVGNGQPQHF	TGCGCCAGCAGCTTGACCGTAGGTAACGGTCAGCCCCAGCATTTT
-	TRBV18	-	TRBJ2-7	CASSPPDTYEQYF	TGTGCCAGCTCACCACCAGACACCTACGAGCAGTACTTC
-	TRBV4-2	-	TRBJ1-4	CASSQDGSGSSEKLFF	TGTGCCAGCAGCCAAGATGGGTCAGGGAGCAGTGAAAAACTGTTTTTT
-	TRBV4-1	-	TRBJ1-5	CASSQEQHNNQPQHF	TGCGCCAGCAGCCAAGAGCAGCATAACAATCAGCCCCAGCATTTT
TRBD2	TRBV16	-	TRBJ2-3	CASSQFNRGGNYPDTQYF	TGTGCCAGCAGCCAATTCAACCGGGGGGGCAACTACCCAGATACGCAGTATTTT
-	TRBV30	-	TRBJ1-2	CAWGQVIYSYGYTF	TGTGCCTGGGGCCAGGTGATTTACTCCTATGGCTACACCTTC
TRBD1	TRBV5-1	-	TRBJ1-1	CASSLGQGPNTEAFF	TGCGCCAGCAGCTTGGGACAGGGACCGAACACTGAAGCTTTCTTT
-	TRBV27	-	TRBJ1-6	CASSPLGRVSRYNSPLHF	TGTGCCAGCAGTCCCCTGGGCAGGGTCTCCCGTTATAATTCACCCCTCCACTTT
-	TRBV4-1	-	TRBJ1-2	CASSFAFYGYTF	TGCGCCAGCAGCTTCGCCTTCTATGGCTACACCTTC
-	TRBV6-1	few	TRBJ1-1	CASSELRPSVGTEAFF	TGTGCCAGCAGTGAACTGCGGCCGTCGGTTGGCACTGAAGCTTTCTTT
-	TRBV5-6	-	TRBJ1-3	CASSGTREGNTIYF	TGTGCCAGCAGCGGGACCCGTGAGGGAAACACCATATATTTT
-	TRBV6-5	-	TRBJ2-2	CASSYRGQLTGELFF	TGTGCCAGCAGTTACCGAGGACAGCTTACCGGGGAGCTGTTTTTT
-	TRBV7-7	-	TRBJ1-5	CARPTEYQPQHF	TGTGCTAGGCCCACGGAGTACCAGCCCCAGCATTTT
TRBD1	TRBV6-5	-	TRBJ2-7	CASSYTPTGRDEQYF	TGTGCCAGCAGTTACACCCCGACAGGGCGCGACGAGCAGTACTTC
TRBD1	TRBV11-2	few	TRBJ1-6	CASSPGQGFTSPLHF	TGTGCCAGCAGCCCCGGACAGGGGTTTACTTCACCCCTCCACTTT
TRBD2	TRBV7-9	-	TRBJ2-1	CASSLGLAGEVDEQFF	TGTGCCAGCAGCCTAGGACTAGCGGGGGAGGTGGATGAGCAGTTCTTC
TRBD2	TRBV4-2	-	TRBJ2-2	CASSPPGLAGGAGTGELFF	TGTGCCAGCAGCCCTCCGGGACTAGCGGGGGGGGCAGGGACCGGGGAGCTGTTTTTT
-	TRBV18	-	TRBJ1-2	CASSLRGGYTF	TGTGCCAGCTCACTGCGAGGTGGCTACACCTTC
TRBD2	TRBV11-1	few	TRBJ2-5	CASSPGLAGGPKTQYF	TGTGCCAGCAGCCCTGGACTAGCGGGGGGCCCAAAGACCCAGTACTTC
TRBD1	TRBV5-6	-	TRBJ1-2	CASSATGGFGYGYTF	TGTGCCAGCAGCGCTACAGGGGGCTTTGGCTATGGCTACACCTTC
-	TRBV7-2	few	TRBJ1-5	CASGEQRRQPQHF	TGTGCCAGCGGGGAACAGCGGCGTCAGCCCCAGCATTTT
-	TRBV10-3	-	TRBJ2-3	CAISAGFTDTQYF	TGTGCCATCAGTGCAGGGTTCACAGATACGCAGTATTTT
-	TRBV18	-	TRBJ2-2	CASSPLAGGDGELFF	TGTGCCAGCTCACCACTGGCAGGAGGTGACGGGGAGCTGTTTTTT
-	TRBV5-1	-	TRBJ2-6	CASSITGTSSGANVLTF	TGCGCCAGCAGCATCACAGGGACGAGCTCTGGGGCCAACGTCCTGACTTTC
TRBD1	TRBV2	-	TRBJ1-5	CASSAGQGNQPQHF	TGTGCCAGCAGTGCTGGACAGGGCAATCAGCCCCAGCATTTT
TRBD2	TRBV5-1	-	TRBJ2-1	CASSPASGGFNEQFF	TGCGCCAGCAGCCCGGCTAGCGGGGGCTTTAATGAGCAGTTCTTC
-	TRBV5-8	-	TRBJ1-5	CASSIGVDYSNQPQHF	TGTGCCAGCAGCATTGGGGTAGATTATAGCAATCAGCCCCAGCATTTT
-	TRBV6-5	-	TRBJ2-7	CASSSTGRLNYEQYF	TGTGCCAGCAGTTCCACGGGACGGCTGAACTACGAGCAGTACTTC
TRBD1	TRBV7-6	-	TRBJ1-5	CASSSGQGRQPQHF	TGTGCCAGCAGCTCCGGACAGGGTCGTCAGCCCCAGCATTTT
TRBD1	TRBV5-6	-	TRBJ2-3	CASSRYHGQGTDTQYF	TGTGCCAGCAGCCGCTACCACGGACAGGGCACAGATACGCAGTATTTT
-	TRBV5-1	-	TRBJ1-1	CASSPGRLNTEAFF	TGCGCCAGCAGTCCGGGACGGCTGAACACTGAAGCTTTCTTT
-	TRBV30	few	TRBJ1-1	CAWSVLEGTEAFF	TGTGCCTGGAGTGTACTAGAGGGGACTGAAGCTTTCTTT
-	TRBV6-1	once	TRBJ2-5	CASSEDRHPQETQYF	TGTGCCAGCAGTGAAGACAGACATCCACAAGAGACCCAGTACTTC
-	TRBV2	-	TRBJ1-6	CASSPTGTNSPLHF	TGTGCCAGCAGCCCCACAGGGACAAATTCACCCCTCCACTTT